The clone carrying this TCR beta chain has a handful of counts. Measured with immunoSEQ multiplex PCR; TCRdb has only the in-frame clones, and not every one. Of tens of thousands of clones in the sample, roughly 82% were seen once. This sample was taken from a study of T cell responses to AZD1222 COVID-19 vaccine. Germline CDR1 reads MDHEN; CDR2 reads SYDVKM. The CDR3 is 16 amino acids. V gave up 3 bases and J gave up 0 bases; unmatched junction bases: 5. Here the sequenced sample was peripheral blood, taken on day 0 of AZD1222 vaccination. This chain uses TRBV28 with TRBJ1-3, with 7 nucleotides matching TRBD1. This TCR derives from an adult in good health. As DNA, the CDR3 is TGTGCCAGCAGTTTCCGGACAGGTTCCTCTGGAAACACCATATATTTT. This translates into CASSFRTGSSGNTIYF.